The 28 T cell receptor beta chains listed next were all sequenced from one sample in a study of blood T cell repertoires in COVID-19. Libraries were prepared by immunoSEQ multiplex PCR; TCRdb keeps only in-frame clonotypes and omits some of them. The sample carries tens of thousands of clones, about 74% recorded once. The source material was peripheral blood. The receptors were sampled from a human donor in a cohort sampled during active COVID-19.

This chain uses TRBV12-3 or TRBV12-4 with TRBJ2-7; 7 bases fit TRBD1. The V gene end was trimmed by 7 bases and the J gene end by 4 bases; junction bases not matched to a gene: 4. The CDR3 consists of 12 residues. CDR3 region: CASNRQGYEQYF. The CDR3 nucleotides are TGTGCCAGCAACCGACAGGGTTACGAGCAGTACTTC.

This clone was counted once. The chain recombines TRBV6-5 with TRBJ2-7; TRBD2 matches 15 bases. The CDR3 loop spans 15 amino acids. Unmatched junction bases numbered 9, after V lost 6 bases and J lost 9 bases. Germline values: CDR1 MNHEY, CDR2 SVGAGI. CDR3 residues: CASRARTSGRATQYF. The CDR3 DNA reads TGTGCCAGCAGAGCACGGACTAGCGGGAGGGCCACGCAGTACTTC.

This clone was recorded once. The chain carries TRBV9 and TRBJ2-1, with 11 bases lining up with TRBD2. The CDR3 is made up of 16 amino acids. Germline V CDR1 and CDR2: SGDLS, YYNGEE. Trimming at V came to 3 bases and at J to 6 bases, leaving 8 bases not matched to a gene. The CDR3 spells CASSDFTSGSANEQFF. The CDR3 bases are TGTGCCAGCAGCGATTTTACTAGCGGGAGTGCCAATGAGCAGTTCTTC. Full variable domain (outside the CDR3, taken from reference TRBV9 and TRBJ2-1): DSGVTQTPKHLITATGQRVTLRCSPRSGDLSVYWYQQSLDQGLQFLIQYYNGEERAKGNILERFSAQQFPDLHSELNLSSLELGDSALYFCASSDFTSGSANEQFFGPGTRLTVL.

The V call is TRBV15, the J call TRBJ1-5, with a tentative D call TRBD1 (6 bases). This CDR3 contains 15 residues. V lost 4 bases to trimming and J lost 9 bases, with 19 bases between them. From germline, CDR1 is LNHNV and CDR2 YYDKDF (reference sequence). In nucleotides, the CDR3 is TGTGCCACCAGCATAAACAGGGAACACCGGAGGCCCCAGCATTTT. This encodes CATSINREHRRPQHF. Based on the CDR3 plus reference TRBV15 and TRBJ1-5, the full variable domain is DAMVIQNPRYQVTQFGKPVTLSCSQTLNHNVMYWYQQKSSQAPKLLFHYYDKDFNNEADTPDNFQSRRPNTSFCFLDIRSPGLGDTAMYLCATSINREHRRPQHFGDGTRLSIL.

This clone was seen just once. The chain links TRBV6-1 to TRBJ1-5; no definite D call. Germline CDR1 and CDR2: MNHNS and SASEGT. This CDR3 comprises 14 residues. V was trimmed by 2 bases and J by 2 bases, leaving 7 bases between them. The CDR3 DNA reads as TGTGCCAGCAGTGAATTGTTCGGCAATCAGCCCCAGCATTTT. Amino acid sequence: CASSELFGNQPQHF.

The rearrangement joins TRBV7-9 to TRBJ2-5, with D maybe TRBD2 (5 bases). Trimming removed 4 bases from V and 7 bases from J, with 10 bases in between. Germline V CDR1 and CDR2: SEHNR, FQNEAQ (reference sequence). The CDR3 is 12 residues long. The CDR3 DNA sequence: TGTGCCAGCAGCTCGGACTGGGCGACCCAGTACTTC. It translates to CASSSDWATQYF. The full variable domain, with the rest looked up from reference TRBV7-9 and TRBJ2-5, is DTGVSQNPRHKITKRGQNVTFRCDPISEHNRLYWYRQTLGQGPEFLTYFQNEAQLEKSRLLSDRFSAERPKGSFSTLEIQRTEQGDSAMYLCASSSDWATQYFGPGTRLLVL.

This chain uses TRBV6-6 with TRBJ2-1; 7 nucleotides agree with TRBD2. This CDR3 is 16 amino acids long. Trimming at V came to 3 bases and at J to 1 base, leaving 6 bases not matched to a gene. The germline gives CDR1 MNHNY, CDR2 SVGAGI (reference sequence). CDR3 residues: CASSYTRERSYNEQFF. CDR3 DNA sequence: TGTGCCAGCAGTTATACGCGGGAGAGGTCCTACAATGAGCAGTTCTTC.

V usage is TRBV4-1 and J usage is TRBJ2-2; 9 bases match TRBD2. Trimming cost V 1 base and J 6 bases; bases outside gene matches: 3. This CDR3 is 15 amino acids long. Germline V CDR1 and CDR2: MGHRA, YSYEKL. The chain's CDR3 is CASSQVASGAGELFF. CDR3 sequence (DNA): TGCGCCAGCAGCCAAGTCGCTAGCGGGGCCGGGGAGCTGTTTTTT.

This chain joins TRBV30 and TRBJ1-5; 7 bases match TRBD1. Germline V gives CDR1 GTSNPN, CDR2 SVGIG (reference sequence). The ends lost 2 bases at V and 7 bases at J; junction bases unmatched: 5. The CDR3 has 13 residues. The CDR3 spells CAWSPQGVQPQHF. The CDR3 DNA sequence: TGTGCCTGGAGTCCCCAGGGGGTGCAGCCCCAGCATTTT.

The chain joins TRBV14 to TRBJ2-7, with D possibly matching TRBD1 (6 bases). V lost 2 bases, J lost 2 bases, and 22 bases lay in between. The V gene's germline CDR1 is SGHDN and CDR2 FVKESK. The CDR3 is 18 amino acids. DNA of the CDR3: TGTGCCAGCAGCCAACTACAGGGTACCAATCGACGAACCTACGAGCAGTACTTC. It codes for CASSQLQGTNRRTYEQYF. Using reference TRBV14 and TRBJ2-7 for the parts outside the CDR3, the full variable domain is EAGVTQFPSHSVIEKGQTVTLRCDPISGHDNLYWYRRVMGKEIKFLLHFVKESKQDESGMPNNRFLAERTGGTYSTLKVQPAELEDSGVYFCASSQLQGTNRRTYEQYFGPGTRLTVT.

J is TRBJ1-5 and V is TRBV15; D gene ambiguous. Germline CDR1 reads LNHNV; CDR2 reads YYDKDF (reference sequence). This CDR3 spans 12 amino acids. V was pared by 4 bases and J by 7 bases, with 8 bases between. For the CDR3, the DNA is TGTGCCACCAGCATGGCCGGGCAGCCCCAGCATTTT. Its translation is CATSMAGQPQHF.

This clone was found a few times. The gene calls are TRBV5-1 and TRBJ1-1; the D gene is possibly TRBD1 (6 bases). Trimming removed 2 bases at V and 10 bases at J, with 15 bases between. Per germline, CDR1 SGHRS and CDR2 YFSETQ. This CDR3 region has 13 residues. The CDR3 protein is CASSFENRVGAFF. In DNA, the CDR3 is TGCGCCAGCAGCTTTGAGAACAGGGTTGGAGCTTTCTTT.

The CDR3: CASSAGQGLGSLSYEQYF. The CDR3 DNA reads as TGTGCCAGCAGTGCGGGACAGGGCCTCGGGAGCCTTTCCTACGAGCAGTACTTC. This chain joins TRBV28 and TRBJ2-7; TRBD1 agrees at 9 bases. The CDR3 spans 18 residues. Germline V gene lookup returns CDR1 MDHEN and CDR2 SYDVKM. V was pared by 5 bases and J by 1 base, with 15 bases of the junction left unmatched.

Remarks on this clone: In the same sample, other DNA sequences code for this CDR3. V is TRBV11-2 and J is TRBJ2-5, with a tentative D call TRBD2 (6 bases). Per germline, CDR1 SGHAT and CDR2 FQNNGV. V dropped 4 bases and J dropped 2 bases, with 8 bases sitting between them. The CDR3 length is 13 residues. CDR3 in DNA: TGTGCCAGCAGCTCGGGACTTCAAGAGACCCAGTACTTC. Its translation: CASSSGLQETQYF. Supplemented by reference TRBV11-2 and TRBJ2-5, the full variable domain reads EAGVAQSPRYKIIEKRQSVAFWCNPISGHATLYWYQQILGQGPKLLIQFQNNGVVDDSQLPKDRFSAERLKGVDSTLKIQPAKLEDSAVYLCASSSGLQETQYFGPGTRLLVL.

This clone was seen just once. V is TRBV7-8 and J is TRBJ2-1, with D possibly TRBD2 on 6 matching bases. V lost 5 bases and J lost 7, with 12 bases in between. This CDR3 has 13 amino acids. Germline V gene data show CDR1 as SGHVS and CDR2 as FQNEAQ. The DNA for the CDR3 is TGTGCCAGCAGCCGATCGGAGGGAAATGAGCAGTTCTTC. Its protein product is CASSRSEGNEQFF. Full variable domain (outside the CDR3, taken from reference TRBV7-8 and TRBJ2-1): GAGVSQSPRYKVAKRGQDVALRCDPISGHVSLFWYQQALGQGPEFLTYFQNEAQLDKSGLPSDRFFAERPEGSVSTLKIQRTQQEDSAVYLCASSRSEGNEQFFGPGTRLTVL.

The chain couples TRBV5-1 to TRBJ1-1; TRBD1 aligns across 10 bases. The germline CDR1 and CDR2 sequences are SGHRS and YFSETQ. There are 18 residues in the CDR3. The V gene end was trimmed by 4 bases and the J gene end by 0 bases; junction bases not matched to a gene: 12. The CDR3 DNA reads TGCGCCAGCAGCCCCGACAGGGGGCTGGTGGAACTGAACACTGAAGCTTTCTTT. The encoded protein is CASSPDRGLVELNTEAFF.

The chain joins TRBV25-1 to TRBJ2-5; 7 positions match TRBD1. Germline V gives CDR1 MGHDK, CDR2 SYGVNS. There are 16 residues in the CDR3. Trimming cost V 6 bases and J 5 bases; bases outside gene matches: 15. CDR3: CASSTGQSAQGETQYF. For the CDR3, the DNA is TGTGCCAGCAGCACGGGACAGTCAGCCCAGGGGGAGACCCAGTACTTC. Supplemented by reference TRBV25-1 and TRBJ2-5, the full variable domain reads EADIYQTPRYLVIGTGKKITLECSQTMGHDKMYWYQQDPGMELHLIHYSYGVNSTEKGDLSSESTVSRIRTEHFPLTLESARPSHTSQYLCASSTGQSAQGETQYFGPGTRLLVL.

The chain carries TRBV10-3 and TRBJ2-1, with 9 bases identical to TRBD2. With 7 bases clipped from V and 8 bases from J, the junction kept 15 bases outside the gene matches. The V gene's germline CDR1 is ENHRY and CDR2 SYGVKD. This CDR3 spans 16 amino acids. The CDR3 DNA follows: TGTGCCATCAAAACGGGTAGCGGGAGTGCCCCAGATGAGCAGTTCTTC. It codes for CAIKTGSGSAPDEQFF.

This rearrangement joins TRBV23-1 to TRBJ2-3, with 9 bases fitting TRBD2. TRBV23-1 counts as an open reading frame of uncertain function. The CDR3 spans 18 residues. With V trimmed by 8 bases and J by 7 bases, 22 bases remained unmatched. Here the CDR3 DNA reads TGCGCCAGCTTCCCCCGTGAGGGGCGGGAGGGCCAATTGTATACGCAGTATTTT. Its translation is CASFPREGREGQLYTQYF.

The chain couples TRBV27 to TRBJ1-1; TRBD1 is a possible D gene (5 bases). Germline V gene lookup returns CDR1 MNHEY and CDR2 SMNVEV (reference sequence). The V gene lost 5 bases and the J gene lost 1 base, with 11 bases spanning the gap. The CDR3 contains 14 residues. The CDR3, as DNA: TGTGCCAGCAGTACCCGACAGAAGAACACTGAAGCTTTCTTT. Its translation: CASSTRQKNTEAFF.

The chain has TRBV6-5 and TRBJ2-3; D is uncertain. The CDR3 sequence is 10 residues long. Germline-derived CDR1 and CDR2 are MNHEY and SVGAGI. V was shortened by 8 bases and J by 3 bases, with 3 bases between the two germline ends. The CDR3 is CASETDTQYF. Written as DNA, the CDR3 is TGTGCCAGCGAGACAGATACGCAGTATTTT.

This rearrangement joins TRBV5-1 to TRBJ1-6; TRBD1 matches 10 bases. The CDR3 has 17 residues. The V segment lost 1 base and the J segment 6 bases; nucleotides outside the gene matches: 7. The germline gives CDR1 SGHRS, CDR2 YFSETQ. DNA for the CDR3: TGCGCCAGCAGCTTGAGGGGCGGACAGGGGGGTAATTCACCCCTCCACTTT. Protein: CASSLRGGQGGNSPLHF. Looking up the rest from reference TRBV5-1 and TRBJ1-6 gives the full variable domain: KAGVTQTPRYLIKTRGQQVTLSCSPISGHRSVSWYQQTPGQGLQFLFEYFSETQRNKGNFPGRFSGRQFSNSRSEMNVSTLELGDSALYLCASSLRGGQGGNSPLHFGNGTRLTVT.

The chain joins TRBV6-5 to TRBJ2-7; D unresolved. In germline, CDR1 is MNHEY, CDR2 SVGAGI. V lost 6 bases to trimming and J lost 1 base, with 4 bases between them. The CDR3 sequence is 11 residues long. CDR3 nucleotides: TGTGCCAGCAGAACTTCCTACGAGCAGTACTTC. Translating it yields CASRTSYEQYF.

The chain uses TRBV24-1 and TRBJ2-2, with 9 bases lining up with TRBD1. This CDR3 comprises 16 residues. Trimming at V came to 4 bases and at J to 4 bases, leaving 6 bases not matched to a gene. Germline-derived CDR1 and CDR2 are KGHDR and SFDVKD. The CDR3 loop reads CATSDSGTGSTGELFF. In nucleotides, the CDR3 is TGTGCCACCAGTGACTCCGGGACAGGGAGCACCGGGGAGCTGTTTTTT.

The chain's CDR3 is CASSLNRRAGYTF. CDR3 in DNA: TGCGCCAGCAGCTTGAACAGGAGGGCCGGCTACACCTTC. The chain links TRBV5-1 to TRBJ1-2; D is possibly TRBD1 (5 bases). The V end was cut by 1 base, the J end by 8 bases, with 12 bases between. The CDR3 has 13 residues. The germline CDR1 and CDR2 sequences are SGHRS and YFSETQ.

V gene TRBV7-2 combines with J gene TRBJ1-3; D is unresolved. The CDR3 length is 15 residues. V lost 1 base to trimming and J lost 8 bases, with 15 bases between them. CDR1 is SGHTA, CDR2 FQGNSA, per germline. Here the CDR3 reads CASSLGSAGGYTIYF. The CDR3, as DNA: TGTGCCAGCAGCTTAGGCTCGGCAGGAGGATACACCATATATTTT.

The table lists this clone with a count of one. J is TRBJ1-4 and V is TRBV2; D perhaps matches TRBD1 (6 bases). The CDR3 is 14 amino acids. V was clipped by 6 bases and J by 3 bases, with 11 bases between them. In germline, CDR1 is SNHLY, CDR2 FYNNEI. CDR3 amino acids: CASRKDRANEKLFF. The DNA for the CDR3 is TGTGCCAGCAGAAAGGACAGAGCTAATGAAAAACTGTTTTTT. The full variable domain, completed using reference TRBV2 and TRBJ1-4, is EPEVTQTPSHQVTQMGQEVILRCVPISNHLYFYWYRQILGQKVEFLVSFYNNEISEKSEIFDDQFSVERPDGSNFTLKIRSTKLEDSAMYFCASRKDRANEKLFFGSGTQLSVL.

This chain links TRBV24-1 with TRBJ2-1; 15 positions agree with TRBD2. The germline gives CDR1 KGHDR, CDR2 SFDVKD. The V segment lost 4 bases and the J segment 6 bases; nucleotides outside the gene matches: 3. This CDR3 contains 16 residues. DNA for the CDR3: TGTGCCACCAGTGACTGGACTAGCGGGAGGGCCAATGAGCAGTTCTTC. Its translation: CATSDWTSGRANEQFF.